This TCR beta chain was identified during a study of T-cell reconstitution after alpha-beta-depleted transplantation in children. Study results and limitations: In patients about two months after transplant, alpha-beta T cells reportedly arose from several hundred expanded graft clones. Newly produced T cells mostly provided counts and TCRbeta diversity after one year, as hyperexpanded clones declined.

It was with unique molecular identifiers that the TCRbeta library was prepared. Each CDR3 protein is one row after TCRdb ran MiXCR on the PCR reads. The sample contains some 190,000 distinct CDR3 sequences, 11% of which appear only once. The CDR3 consists of 13 residues. CDR1 SGHDN and CDR2 FVKESK come from the germline V gene. This clonotype was counted at least ten times. Antigen specificity is unknown. The TCR was taken from a boy younger than 10 with acute myeloid leukemia, due to receive a stem cell transplant. The chain carries TRBV14 and TRBJ2-7, with 12 positions matching TRBD2. Sequenced here: PBMCs, sampled before TCRalphabeta/CD19-depleted stem cell transplant. The CDR3 bases are TGTGCCAGCAGCCTAACTAGCGGGGGGCCCGGTCACGTC. Its translation: CASSLTSGGPGHV.